Following are 9 T cell receptor beta chains from one sample sequenced in a study of CD8 T cells in ankylosing spondylitis. One entry per CDR3 protein results from TCRdb running MiXCR on the 5' RACE reads. Seen here are some 220,000 distinct CDR3 sequences, 10% to 13% observed once, and the top ten hold about 2.8%. The sequenced material came from blood, either unsorted or a sorted T cell fraction (not recorded which). The origin of the receptors is a male donor with ankylosing spondylitis or in good health (not recorded which).

This clonotype showed up just a few times. The V call is TRBV11-3, the J call TRBJ2-3; a possible D gene is TRBD1 (6 bases). Germline CDR1 reads SGHNT; CDR2 reads YENEEA. Trimming removed 3 bases at V and 4 bases at J, with 17 bases between. This CDR3 region has 16 residues. This CDR3 reads CASSLDSPSFADTQYF. The CDR3 nucleotides read TGTGCCAGCAGCTTGGACAGCCCCTCTTTCGCAGATACGCAGTATTTT.

This clonotype was counted ten times or more. This sequence joins TRBV5-6 and TRBJ2-2; 10 positions agree with TRBD2. Germline values: CDR1 SGHDT, CDR2 YYEEEE. The trim removed 4 bases at V and 7 bases at J, leaving 10 bases unmatched. The CDR3 consists of 16 residues. The CDR3 DNA reads as TGTGCCAGCAGCCTCCTAACTAGCGGGAATTTCGGGGAGCTGTTTTTT. This codes for CASSLLTSGNFGELFF. Drawing the rest from reference TRBV5-6 and TRBJ2-2, the complete variable domain is DAGVTQSPTHLIKTRGQQVTLRCSPKSGHDTVSWYQQALGQGPQFIFQYYEEEERQRGNFPDRFSGHQFPNYSSELNVNALLLGDSALYLCASSLLTSGNFGELFFGEGSRLTVL.

This clonotype was seen more than once but under ten times. The chain joins TRBV10-1 to TRBJ2-3; 10 bases map to TRBD2. CDR3 length: 16 residues. From germline, CDR1 is WNHNN and CDR2 SYGVQD (reference sequence). J lost 1 base, V lost 0 bases, and 1 base had no gene match. CDR3: CASSESLAGGTDTQYF. The CDR3 nucleotides read TGCGCCAGCAGTGAGTCTCTAGCGGGAGGCACAGATACGCAGTATTTT.

The V call is TRBV7-2, the J call TRBJ2-7, with 14 positions matching TRBD2. Germline CDR1 SGHTA, CDR2 FQGNSA. Trimming cost V 6 bases and J 2 bases; bases outside gene matches: 3. The CDR3 has 15 amino acids. This CDR3 is CASSQTSGGAYEQYF. As DNA, the CDR3 is TGTGCCAGCAGTCAGACTAGCGGGGGGGCCTACGAGCAGTACTTC.

This clonotype was detected ten times or more. The rearrangement links TRBV5-1 to TRBJ2-2; 10 positions match TRBD1. The CDR3 covers 16 residues. The junction had 3 bases not matched to a gene; V was cut back by 4 bases and J by 0 bases. Germline values: CDR1 SGHRS, CDR2 YFSETQ. CDR3 bases: TGCGCCAGCAGCCCCGGACAGGGGGCGAACACCGGGGAGCTGTTTTTT. Translation: CASSPGQGANTGELFF.

This clonotype was recorded many times. V gene TRBV12-3 or TRBV12-4 combines with J gene TRBJ2-6, with D possibly being TRBD1 (5 bases). The V gene lost 0 bases and the J gene lost 0 bases, with 6 bases spanning the gap. The CDR3 has 16 residues. The chain's CDR3 is CASSLAGASGANVLTF. CDR3 nucleotide sequence: TGTGCCAGCAGTTTAGCTGGGGCCTCTGGGGCCAACGTCCTGACTTTC.

At least ten counts were recorded for this clonotype. The chain recombines TRBV20-1 with TRBJ2-1, with 7 bases matching TRBD2. CDR3 length: 15 amino acids. Germline CDR1 reads DFQATT; CDR2 reads SNEGSKA (reference sequence). V shed 0 bases, J shed 5 bases, and the junction held 7 bases outside the gene matches. CDR3 bases: TGCAGTGCTAGAGATCGACCAGCGGGACACAATGAGCAGTTCTTC. It is translated as CSARDRPAGHNEQFF.

The table lists this clonotype with a few counts. The rearrangement joins TRBV6-1 to TRBJ2-1, with TRBD2 matching 9 bases. The junction had 9 bases not matched to a gene; V was cut back by 8 bases and J by 7 bases. The germline CDR1 and CDR2 sequences are MNHNS and SASEGT. This CDR3 has 14 residues. The CDR3 loop reads CASGRGGPANEQFF. The DNA for the CDR3 is TGTGCCAGCGGGCGGGGGGGGCCTGCTAATGAGCAGTTCTTC.

This clonotype has just a few counts. The genes are TRBV7-9 and TRBJ2-3; unclear D gene. The CDR3 loop spans 13 amino acids. CDR1 is SEHNR and CDR2 is FQNEAQ in the germline V gene (reference sequence). Trimming took 9 bases from V and 4 from J, leaving 14 bases between them. The CDR3 here is CASVWGPADTQYF. CDR3 nucleotide sequence: TGTGCCAGTGTATGGGGTCCGGCAGATACGCAGTATTTT.